The 30 T cell receptor beta chains below all came from one sample that was sequenced in a study of blood T cells in healthy people across ages. It was with a sample-barcoded 5' primer and a J-beta primer mix that a second PCR of roughly 6 to 11 cycles was run. Via MiXCR, TCRdb re-called the 5' RACE reads, giving one row per CDR3 protein. The profile covers roughly 900,000 distinct CDR3 sequences, with roughly 43% appearing a single time and around 15% taken by the ten largest. The sequencing sample was made of blood. These receptors were obtained from a man in his thirties or forties in good health.

V usage is TRBV4-1 and J usage is TRBJ2-1; weak D call: TRBD2 (5 bases). The ends were cut back, 4 bases at V and 2 bases at J, with 12 bases in the middle. The CDR3 is made up of 15 amino acids. Germline CDR1 reads MGHRA; CDR2 reads YSYEKL. The CDR3 loop is CASSRAHGAYNEQFF. The CDR3 DNA reads TGCGCCAGCAGCCGAGCTCACGGGGCCTACAATGAGCAGTTCTTC.

The chain carries TRBV6-2 or TRBV6-3 and TRBJ2-7; 9 bases agree with TRBD2. Looked up from germline, CDR1 is MNHEY and CDR2 is SVGEGT. CDR3 length: 15 amino acids. The V segment lost 4 bases and the J segment 2 bases; nucleotides outside the gene matches: 6. The CDR3 here is CASSSTTSGAYEQYF. The DNA of the CDR3 is TGTGCCAGCAGTTCCACGACTAGCGGAGCCTACGAGCAGTACTTC.

Written as DNA, the CDR3 is TGTGCCAGCAGCTTAGGCCTCATGAATGAGCAGTTCTTC. Translation gives CASSLGLMNEQFF. This sequence joins TRBV7-2 and TRBJ2-1; D gene unclear. V lost 1 base, J lost 7 bases, and 8 bases lay in between. This CDR3 spans 13 amino acids. The germline V gene has CDR1 SGHTA and CDR2 FQGNSA.

Details on this clonotype: At one boundary the junction diverges from the germline segment, which might be a read error. The chain links TRBV3-1 to TRBJ1-2; D unresolved. The germline CDR1 and CDR2 sequences are LGHDT and YNNKEL (reference sequence). CDR3 length: 13 residues. The CDR3 DNA sequence: TGTGCCAGCAGTCAAGTACCTAACTATGGCTACACCTTC. It is translated as CASSQVPNYGYTF. Full variable domain (remainder filled in from reference TRBV3-1 and TRBJ1-2): DTAVSQTPKYLVTQMGNDKSIKCEQNLGHDTMYWYKQDSKKFLKIMFSYNNKELIINETVPNRFSPKSPDKAHLNLHINSLELGDSAVYFCASSQVPNYGYTFGSGTRLTVV.

The chain uses TRBV20-1 and TRBJ2-2, with 11 positions matching TRBD2. With V trimmed by 1 base and J by 4 bases, 2 bases remained unmatched. The germline gives CDR1 DFQATT, CDR2 SNEGSKA (reference sequence). This CDR3 has 15 amino acids. The CDR3 DNA sequence: TGCAGTGCTAGAGCGACTAGCGGGGCCACCGGGGAGCTGTTTTTT. This translates into CSARATSGATGELFF.

The genes are TRBV24-1 and TRBJ1-1; 9 bases fit TRBD1. V lost 8 bases, J lost 2 bases, and 2 bases stayed unmatched. The CDR3 covers 13 residues. In germline, CDR1 is KGHDR, CDR2 SFDVKD. The DNA for the CDR3 is TGTGCCACCAAGGGACAGGGTAACACTGAAGCTTTCTTT. Protein: CATKGQGNTEAFF.

The chain is built from TRBV6-6 and TRBJ1-6, with D possibly TRBD1 on 6 matching bases. Trimming removed 7 bases at V and 7 bases at J, with 20 bases between. The CDR3 has 16 amino acids. Germline V gene lookup returns CDR1 MNHNY and CDR2 SVGAGI (reference sequence). The CDR3 nucleotides read TGTGCCAGCATCAACGGTGGGGGCGCGTGGAATTCACCCCTCCACTTT. Translated: CASINGGGAWNSPLHF.

This clonotype was observed a handful of times. V usage is TRBV28 and J usage is TRBJ2-7; D is perhaps TRBD2 (5 bases). Per the germline V gene, CDR1 is MDHEN and CDR2 is SYDVKM. The CDR3 is 15 residues long. The germline V and J ends were trimmed by 1 base and 2 bases, with 12 bases remaining between them. CDR3 in DNA: TGTGCCAGCAGTTTATTGCCAACCGGGACCTACGAGCAGTACTTC. This translates into CASSLLPTGTYEQYF.

Notes on this clonotype: Germline and junction disagree at one end, which may indicate a read error. Here the CDR3 reads CTSSPDRGLGANVLTF. The CDR3 region has the DNA TGTACCAGCAGCCCTGACAGGGGGTTAGGGGCCAACGTCCTGACTTTC. The chain couples TRBV7-9 to TRBJ2-6, with 9 bases that match TRBD1. CDR1 SEHNR and CDR2 FQNEAQ come from the germline V gene (reference sequence). This CDR3 region has 16 residues.

This clonotype has more than one count but fewer than ten. The genes are TRBV5-1 and TRBJ2-1, with D unclear. The V and J ends lost 3 bases and 8 bases respectively, with 18 bases between them. This CDR3 contains 15 residues. Germline CDR1 reads SGHRS; CDR2 reads YFSETQ. CDR3 nucleotide sequence: TGCGCCAGCAGCTCCCGACGGAAAACCAACGATGAGCAGTTCTTC. Protein product: CASSSRRKTNDEQFF. The complete variable domain, with remaining parts taken from reference TRBV5-1 and TRBJ2-1, reads KAGVTQTPRYLIKTRGQQVTLSCSPISGHRSVSWYQQTPGQGLQFLFEYFSETQRNKGNFPGRFSGRQFSNSRSEMNVSTLELGDSALYLCASSSRRKTNDEQFFGPGTRLTVL.

The chain links TRBV20-1 to TRBJ1-2; D gene unclear. V was pared by 0 bases and J by 7 bases, with 6 bases between. There are 11 residues in the CDR3. Germline CDR1 and CDR2: DFQATT and SNEGSKA (reference sequence). CDR3: CSARDLAGYTF. In DNA form, the CDR3 reads TGCAGTGCTAGAGATCTGGCTGGCTACACCTTC.

The chain employs TRBV20-1 and TRBJ1-2, with 7 bases that match TRBD1. The J segment lost 5 bases and the V segment lost 6 bases, leaving 9 bases of the junction unmatched. The CDR3 spans 13 residues. From germline, CDR1 is DFQATT and CDR2 SNEGSKA (reference sequence). The CDR3, as DNA: TGCAGTGCCCCCAGTCAGGGGGGATATGGCTACACCTTC. Encoded protein: CSAPSQGGYGYTF.

The chain recombines TRBV7-6 with TRBJ2-7, with 9 bases lining up with TRBD1. CDR3 length: 15 residues. The trim removed 5 bases at V and 1 base at J, leaving 6 bases unmatched. CDR1 is SGHVS and CDR2 is FNYEAQ in the germline V gene. For the CDR3, the DNA is TGTGCCAGCAGCGTAACAGGGGGCTTATCCTACGAGCAGTACTTC. This encodes CASSVTGGLSYEQYF.

The table lists this clonotype with many counts. J is TRBJ2-3 and V is TRBV12-3 or TRBV12-4; 11 bases agree with TRBD1. With 6 bases clipped from V and 4 bases from J, the junction kept 6 bases outside the gene matches. The CDR3 is made up of 15 amino acids. CDR3 sequence reads: CASSPGQGASDTQYF. CDR3 in DNA: TGTGCCAGCAGCCCCGGACAGGGGGCGTCAGATACGCAGTATTTT.

This clonotype was observed once. This chain joins TRBV7-9 and TRBJ2-3; maybe TRBD2 (5 bases). Trimming left V 5 bases short and J 5 bases short, with 17 bases between. The CDR3 loop spans 15 amino acids. The V gene's germline CDR1 is SEHNR and CDR2 FQNEAQ (reference sequence). The DNA for the CDR3 is TGTGCCAGCAGCCCCGGGTCAGGACTCCAAGATACGCAGTATTTT. Amino acids: CASSPGSGLQDTQYF.

The rearrangement links TRBV27 to TRBJ2-5, with D unclear. The CDR3 has 15 amino acids. With 3 bases removed from V and 3 bases from J, the gap between germline ends came to 14 bases. From germline, CDR1 is MNHEY and CDR2 SMNVEV (reference sequence). The CDR3 nucleotides read TGTGCCAGCAGTTTTGGGGTTAGGCTGGAAGAGACCCAGTACTTC. Protein sequence: CASSFGVRLEETQYF.

This clonotype showed up just a few times. The chain has TRBV12-3 or TRBV12-4 and TRBJ2-3, with no clear D. V was cut by 3 bases and J by 4 bases, with 5 bases left in between. This CDR3 contains 12 residues. DNA of the CDR3: TGTGCCAGCAGTTTGAGGTCAGATACGCAGTATTTT. This translates into CASSLRSDTQYF.

The chain uses TRBV6-5 and TRBJ1-2; D remains unclear. The CDR3 totals 14 residues. V was shortened by 0 bases and J by 6 bases, with 11 bases between the two germline ends. Germline V lookup: CDR1 MNHEY, CDR2 SVGAGI. The CDR3 here is CASSYSKRVDGYTF. The DNA for the CDR3 is TGTGCCAGCAGTTACTCGAAAAGGGTTGATGGCTACACCTTC.

The chain is built from TRBV6-2 or TRBV6-3 and TRBJ2-4; no firm D call. The CDR3 is made up of 15 amino acids. Trimming shortened V by 2 bases and J by 0 bases, and 8 bases separated the two germline ends. Germline assignment: CDR1 MNHEY and CDR2 SVGEGT. CDR3: CASSYRAVAKNIQYF. DNA of the CDR3: TGTGCCAGCAGTTACCGGGCAGTAGCCAAAAACATTCAGTACTTC.

The V gene is TRBV9, the J gene TRBJ1-2, with 9 bases matching TRBD1. V gave up 3 bases and J gave up 4 bases; unmatched junction bases: 13. The CDR3 loop spans 17 amino acids. Looked up from germline, CDR1 is SGDLS and CDR2 is YYNGEE. The CDR3 is CASSASAGTGKAYGYTF. The CDR3 DNA sequence: TGTGCCAGCAGCGCAAGCGCCGGGACAGGGAAGGCCTATGGCTACACCTTC.

The chain recombines TRBV7-2 with TRBJ1-6, with D uncertain. This CDR3 region has 15 residues. From germline, CDR1 is SGHTA and CDR2 FQGNSA. The V gene lost 2 bases and the J gene lost 9 bases, with 14 bases spanning the gap. CDR3 coding DNA: TGTGCCAGCAGCTTAAGTTGGGGATTTAGTTCACCCCTCCACTTT. Translation gives CASSLSWGFSSPLHF.

This clonotype was seen only once. The J gene is TRBJ2-7, the V gene TRBV6-6; 9 nucleotides line up with TRBD1. The CDR3 is 14 amino acids. CDR1 is MNHNY and CDR2 is SVGAGI in the germline V gene (reference sequence). The trim removed 6 bases at V and 3 bases at J, leaving 6 bases unmatched. The CDR3 nucleotides are TGTGCCAGCAGGCCAGGGACAGGGTACTACGAGCAGTACTTC. It yields the protein CASRPGTGYYEQYF.

The chain has TRBV7-2 and TRBJ1-2, with D perhaps matching TRBD1 (5 bases). There are 14 residues in the CDR3. The germline V and J ends were trimmed by 5 bases and 2 bases, with 12 bases remaining between them. Germline V gives CDR1 SGHTA, CDR2 FQGNSA. The chain's CDR3 is CASSRERGNYGYTF. CDR3 in DNA: TGTGCCAGCAGCCGAGAGAGGGGCAACTATGGCTACACCTTC.

This clonotype came up many times. The chain uses TRBV15 and TRBJ2-7, with TRBD1 identical over 9 bases. CDR3 length equals 15 residues. The germline gives CDR1 LNHNV, CDR2 YYDKDF (reference sequence). The V segment lost 4 bases and the J segment 0 bases; nucleotides outside the gene matches: 4. CDR3 sequence reads: CATSKLTGGSYEQYF. CDR3 DNA: TGTGCCACCAGCAAGTTGACAGGGGGCTCCTACGAGCAGTACTTC.

This chain uses TRBV5-1 with TRBJ2-4; no reliable D call. The J call could be wrong; TRBJ2-7 is a better fit for the DNA end. The germline V gene has CDR1 SGHRS and CDR2 YFSETQ. CDR3 length: 14 amino acids. The CDR3 loop reads CASSLAGPTDEQYF. CDR3 nucleotides: TGCGCCAGCAGCTTGGCAGGACCAACCGACGAGCAGTACTTC.

DNA of the CDR3: TGCGCCAGCAGCAATCCCGCAGGAAGGGCGGGGACTGAAGCTTTCTTT. Translated: CASSNPAGRAGTEAFF. This sequence joins TRBV4-1 and TRBJ1-1, with unresolved D. Per germline, CDR1 MGHRA and CDR2 YSYEKL. The V end lost 5 bases, the J end lost 5 bases, and 21 bases lay between the germline ends. CDR3 length equals 16 residues.

This chain connects TRBV9 to TRBJ2-1, with 8 bases fitting TRBD2. The CDR3 is 15 residues long. Germline assignment: CDR1 SGDLS and CDR2 YYNGEE. After removal of 1 base from V and 4 bases from J, the junction contained 4 bases not matched to a gene. The CDR3 region has the DNA TGTGCCAGCAGCGTAATGCGGGGGGCTTACAATGAGCAGTTCTTC. It translates to CASSVMRGAYNEQFF.

The chain links TRBV2 to TRBJ2-1, with 11 bases that match TRBD2. CDR3 length equals 14 residues. Trimming cost V 6 bases and J 9 bases; bases outside gene matches: 7. CDR1 is SNHLY and CDR2 is FYNNEI in the germline V gene. CDR3 nucleotide sequence: TGTGCCAGCAGCCTTAGCGGGGGGGCCGCTGAGCAGTTCTTC. Its translation is CASSLSGGAAEQFF.

This rearrangement joins TRBV20-1 to TRBJ2-7; TRBD2 matches 10 bases. The CDR3 runs 15 residues. V was clipped by 5 bases and J by 0 bases; unmatched bases: 7. Germline V gene data show CDR1 as DFQATT and CDR2 as SNEGSKA (reference sequence). For the CDR3, the DNA is TGCAGTGCTCCTCTGCTAGCGGGGGTCTCCTACGAGCAGTACTTC. Translation gives CSAPLLAGVSYEQYF.

This clonotype was detected a few times. As DNA, the CDR3 is TGTGCCAGCAGTTTTAGCGAGGGGTCCACTGAAGCTTTCTTT. It is translated as CASSFSEGSTEAFF. This sequence joins TRBV6-5 and TRBJ1-1; D is possibly TRBD1 (5 bases). Trimming removed 4 bases at V and 4 bases at J, with 13 bases between. Germline V gene lookup returns CDR1 MNHEY and CDR2 SVGAGI. This CDR3 contains 14 residues.